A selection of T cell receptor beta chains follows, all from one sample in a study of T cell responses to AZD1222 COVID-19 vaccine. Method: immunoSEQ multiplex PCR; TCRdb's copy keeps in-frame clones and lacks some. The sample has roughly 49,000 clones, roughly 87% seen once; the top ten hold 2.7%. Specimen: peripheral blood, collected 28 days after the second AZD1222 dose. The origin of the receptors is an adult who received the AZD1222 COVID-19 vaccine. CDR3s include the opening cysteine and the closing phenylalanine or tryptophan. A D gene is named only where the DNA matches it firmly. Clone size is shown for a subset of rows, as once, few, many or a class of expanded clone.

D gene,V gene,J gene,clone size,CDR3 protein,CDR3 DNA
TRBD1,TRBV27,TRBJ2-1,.,CASTHRGRGNEQFF,TGTGCCAGCACTCACAGGGGGCGAGGCAATGAGCAGTTCTTC
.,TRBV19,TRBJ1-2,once,CASMAGQANYGYTF,TGTGCCAGTATGGCGGGGCAGGCTAACTATGGCTACACCTTC
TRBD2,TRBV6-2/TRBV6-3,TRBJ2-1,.,CASSLAGGGEQFF,TGTGCCAGCAGTCTAGCGGGAGGTGGGGAGCAGTTCTTC
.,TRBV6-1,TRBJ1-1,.,CASSEGVYGAFF,TGTGCCAGCAGTGAAGGGGTTTATGGAGCTTTCTTT
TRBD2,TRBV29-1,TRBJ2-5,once,CSGRAGTRVGTQYF,TGCAGCGGCAGAGCCGGGACTAGAGTGGGGACCCAGTACTTC
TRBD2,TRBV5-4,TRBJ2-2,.,CASGLAGGITGELFF,TGTGCCAGCGGACTAGCGGGAGGGATCACCGGGGAGCTGTTTTTT
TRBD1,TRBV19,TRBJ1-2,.,CATRDRGTSNYGYTF,TGTGCCACCCGGGACAGGGGCACTTCTAACTATGGCTACACCTTC
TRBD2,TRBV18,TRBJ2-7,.,CASSGKREAYEQYF,TGTGCCAGCTCCGGGAAGCGGGAGGCTTACGAGCAGTACTTC
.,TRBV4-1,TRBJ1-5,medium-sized,CASSTQDSNQPQHF,TGCGCCAGCAGCACACAGGATAGCAATCAGCCCCAGCATTTT
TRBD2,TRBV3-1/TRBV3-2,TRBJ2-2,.,CASSPGLRVAELFF,TGTGCCAGCAGCCCGGGACTACGGGTCGCGGAGCTGTTTTTT
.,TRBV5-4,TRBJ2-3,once,CASSSRGPYSTDTQYF,TGTGCCAGCAGCTCCCGGGGCCCTTATAGCACAGATACGCAGTATTTT
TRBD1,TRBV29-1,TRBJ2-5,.,CSPKTGETQYF,TGCAGCCCAAAGACAGGGGAGACCCAGTACTTC
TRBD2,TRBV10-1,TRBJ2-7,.,CASSDGGLAGDEQYF,TGCGCCAGCAGTGATGGGGGACTAGCGGGAGACGAGCAGTACTTC
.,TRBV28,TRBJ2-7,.,CASSTPGTGTYEQYF,TGTGCCAGCAGTACCCCCGGGACGGGGACCTACGAGCAGTACTTC
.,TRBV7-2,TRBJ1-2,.,CASSLGTSSGGYTF,TGTGCCAGCAGCTTAGGGACCTCCTCCGGGGGCTACACCTTC
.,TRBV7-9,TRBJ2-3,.,CASSFTDTQYF,TGTGCCAGCAGCTTCACAGATACGCAGTATTTT
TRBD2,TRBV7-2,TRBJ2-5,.,CASAVGGPQETQYF,TGTGCCAGCGCGGTGGGAGGGCCTCAGGAGACCCAGTACTTC
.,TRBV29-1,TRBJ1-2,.,CSVDAGYGYTF,TGCAGCGTTGATGCAGGTTATGGCTACACCTTC
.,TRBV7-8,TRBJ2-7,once,CASSPLALGYEQYF,TGTGCCAGCAGCCCCCTTGCGCTCGGCTACGAGCAGTACTTC
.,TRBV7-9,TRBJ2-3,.,CASSQGQSPSDTQYF,TGTGCCAGCAGCCAAGGTCAGAGTCCTTCAGATACGCAGTATTTT
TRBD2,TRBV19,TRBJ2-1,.,CASSIEGVAGGPYRNEQFF,TGTGCCAGTAGTATAGAGGGGGTAGCGGGAGGGCCTTATCGCAATGAGCAGTTCTTC
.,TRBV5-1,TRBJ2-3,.,CASSQGRSTGLDTQYF,TGCGCCAGCAGCCAAGGTCGATCGACAGGCTTGGATACGCAGTATTTT
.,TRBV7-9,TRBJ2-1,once,CASSLMSVNEQFF,TGTGCCAGCAGCTTAATGTCGGTCAATGAGCAGTTCTTC
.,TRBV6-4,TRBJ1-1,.,CASSHPGPEGMNTEAFF,TGTGCCAGCAGTCATCCGGGGCCGGAGGGAATGAACACTGAAGCTTTCTTT
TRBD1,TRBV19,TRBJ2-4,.,CASSIPRTGGNIQYF,TGTGCCAGTAGTATCCCCCGGACAGGGGGAAACATTCAGTACTTC
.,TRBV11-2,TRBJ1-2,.,CASSLWGSFYGYTF,TGTGCCAGCAGCTTATGGGGTTCTTTCTATGGCTACACCTTC
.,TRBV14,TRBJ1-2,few,CASSQEAGRGYGYTF,TGTGCCAGCAGCCAAGAGGCAGGTCGGGGCTATGGCTACACCTTC
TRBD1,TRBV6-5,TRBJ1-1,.,CASSYSAGGGFTEAFF,TGTGCCAGCAGTTACTCGGCAGGGGGCGGTTTCACTGAAGCTTTCTTT
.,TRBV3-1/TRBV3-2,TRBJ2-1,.,CASSLGGNEQFF,TGTGCCAGCAGCCTAGGGGGCAATGAGCAGTTCTTC
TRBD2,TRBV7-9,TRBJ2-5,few,CASSFRLWREPETQYF,TGTGCCAGCAGCTTCCGACTGTGGCGGGAGCCAGAGACCCAGTACTTC
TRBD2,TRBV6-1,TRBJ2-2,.,CASSVLAGTSGGELFF,TGTGCCAGCAGTGTCCTAGCGGGGACCTCAGGGGGGGAGCTGTTTTTT
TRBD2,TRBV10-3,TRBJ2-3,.,CAISEVLAGGPTQYF,TGTGCCATCAGTGAGGTCCTAGCGGGAGGGCCTACGCAGTATTTT
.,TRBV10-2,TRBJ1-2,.,CASSEPGGRSNYGYTF,TGCGCCAGCAGTGAGCCGGGTGGGCGCTCTAACTATGGCTACACCTTC
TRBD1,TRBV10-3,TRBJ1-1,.,CAITKGQGAEAFF,TGTGCCATCACCAAAGGACAGGGGGCTGAAGCTTTCTTT
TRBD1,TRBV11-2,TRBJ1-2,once,CASSETGIYGYTF,TGTGCCAGCAGCGAGACAGGGATCTATGGCTACACCTTC
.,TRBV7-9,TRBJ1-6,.,CASSLAAGDNSPLHF,TGTGCCAGCAGCTTAGCGGCAGGGGATAATTCACCCCTCCACTTT
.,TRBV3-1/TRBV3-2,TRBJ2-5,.,CASSQELGAQYF,TGTGCCAGCAGCCAAGAGCTAGGGGCCCAGTACTTC
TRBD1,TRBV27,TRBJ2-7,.,CASSPYGTGVYEQYF,TGTGCCAGCAGTCCCTATGGGACAGGGGTGTACGAGCAGTACTTC
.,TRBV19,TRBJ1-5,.,CATAPRWGSNQPQHF,TGTGCCACCGCCCCCCGATGGGGAAGCAATCAGCCCCAGCATTTT
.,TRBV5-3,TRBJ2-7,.,CARRRWQGLGAARSYEQYF,TGTGCCAGACGCCGGTGGCAGGGCCTAGGAGCGGCTAGGTCCTACGAGCAGTACTTC
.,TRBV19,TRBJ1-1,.,CASSSGINTEAFF,TGTGCCAGTAGTAGTGGAATAAACACTGAAGCTTTCTTT
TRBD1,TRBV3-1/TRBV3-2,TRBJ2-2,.,CASSPGQVNTGELFF,TGTGCCAGCAGCCCGGGACAGGTGAACACCGGGGAGCTGTTTTTT
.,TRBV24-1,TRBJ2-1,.,CATSGLWANEQFF,TGTGCCACCAGTGGGTTGTGGGCAAATGAGCAGTTCTTC